This T cell receptor (beta chain) was documented in a study of blood T cells in healthy people across ages (dated by TCRdb to between 2014 and 2017). About the study as a whole: Template switching captured roughly one uniquely barcoded TCR beta cDNA molecule per two T cells in model experiments. To avoid experimental bias, donors of different ages were spread randomly across the sequencing lanes. Age-related changes in TCR beta repertoire diversity were measured in the study by deep sequencing normalized with unique cDNA molecular identifiers. For two donors (one aged 18 to 30 and one aged 80 or older), the study analyzed two additional independent replicas of 1 million unique cDNA reads from the same blood draw. The donors were divided into four age groups: young (average around 17 years), middle-aged (about 40), aged (approximately 62) and long-lived (approximately 74). Here is what the overall study found, with its caveats: As age increased, observed TCR beta diversity per million T cells dropped in a roughly linear way, and a significant reduction was already evident by age 40. Donor CMV infection status was unknown, potentially confounding age-related changes in expanded clonotypes. Estimates of total diversity from one million sequenced T cells were regarded as lower bounds and underestimates. The percentage of naive T cells measured by flow cytometry correlated strongly with observed TCR beta diversity. Compared with the aged group, the long-lived group had more naive CD4+ T cells, fewer expanded clones and increased TCR diversity, suggesting age selection. Conclusive comparison of naive and antigen-experienced compartments was prevented by the profiling of bulk unsorted PBMCs.

The CDR3 numbers 11 residues from cysteine through phenylalanine. Only the CDR3 part of the read is kept: 33 bases, read in frame from the first base. Trimming costs V 3 bases and J 5 bases, and their ends lie 7 bases apart. The germline V gene specifies SQVTM as CDR1 and ANQGSEA as CDR2. The receptor library was made with 5' RACE. Instrument on record: Illumina HiSeq 2500. A second roughly 7 to 11 cycle PCR used a sample-barcoded 5' primer and a J-beta primer mix. A unique molecular identifier was introduced onto each TCR beta cDNA molecule by a template-switch 5' adaptor carrying 12 random nucleotides. Each sample yielded at least 3 million CDR3-containing paired-end reads. First-strand cDNA synthesis was performed from all RNA using the Mint cDNA synthesis kit, with priming by a TRBC-specific oligonucleotide. Following uracil-DNA glycosylase treatment, all cDNA underwent a first 18-cycle PCR with the universal primers M1SS and BC2_uni_R. The study's own analysis went as follows. Normalization of each sample was performed by random selection of 1 million high-quality reads, each carrying a distinct molecular identifier. Reads with shared molecular identifiers were discarded instead of being binned into consensus sequences. MiTCR, set to a Q25 quality threshold and the strictest error-elimination algorithm, was used for CDR3 identification, clonotype clustering and error correction. Lower-bound total TCR beta diversity was estimated with a nonparametric unseen species model using Euler transformation. TCRdb reworked the public reads: Q25 trimming with fastp, MiXCR clone assembly, productive beta chains retained. Rows with a matching CDR3 protein are joined into one entry that keeps the most common DNA and genes. These V and J calls originate from TCRdb's pipeline instead of the authors' own analysis. This sample gives 650,000 to 800,000 distinct CDR3 sequences in total; roughly 44% of them show up just once. Together, the top ten hold roughly 18% of the sample.

Turning to this clonotype: It has no known antigen specificity. No clone much larger than this one lies a single base away; base qualities are absent.

Systemically healthy Caucasian individuals from Russia, approximately 39 in total and aged roughly 6 to 100 years, were included as donors. Each donor gave around 9 milliliters of peripheral blood, collected into EDTA-treated Vacutainer tubes. Ficoll-Paque density-gradient centrifugation was used to isolate PBMCs, with at least 7 million per sample. Trizol reagent was used to extract total RNA from the PBMCs, yielding at least 5.5 micrograms per sample. For every donor, flow cytometry on a PBMC aliquot measured the percentage of naive CD45RAhigh/CD27high T cells. This receptor was identified in a man aged 60 to 75 in good health. Sequencing was done on a sample of blood. The sequence is built from TRBV29-1 and TRBJ1-2, with no D gene named confidently. The CDR3 has the sequence CSVDHQYGYTF. At the DNA level, the sequence is TGCAGCGTTGATCACCAATATGGCTACACCTTC.